This TCR beta chain stems from a study of molecular identifiers for immune sequencing clone quantification. Findings of the study overall: Under 1% of molecules in naive cells, but over 99% of effector molecules, belonged to clones above 20 RNA copies.

In the case of this clonotype: Its antigen is currently unknown. One junction end does not reproduce the germline sequence, and a read error may be involved.

This CDR3 contains 13 residues. Germline loops: CDR1 MNHEY, CDR2 SVGAGI. TCRdb re-called the PCR reads with MiXCR, one entry per CDR3 protein. Here the sample spans a few hundred thousand distinct CDR3 sequences, around 23% being singletons. The sequence derives from a human donor in good health. Some libraries in this study had Jurkat cell RNA spiked in. The sequenced sample was naive CD8+ T cells from blood, with Jurkat cell RNA spiked in. Noted subset: FACS-sorted CD8+CD4-CCR7+CD45RA+ naive T cells. V usage is TRBV6-5 and J usage is TRBJ2-1, with TRBD2 identical over 10 bases. CDR3: CANSRAGGPMQFF. The CDR3 DNA reads TGTGCCAACAGTCGAGCGGGGGGGCCGATGCAGTTCTTC.